The present T cell receptor beta chain was sequenced within a study of spatial heterogeneity in lung cancer. Study-wide background: Fewer alpha-chain than beta-chain sequences were consistently detected.

Study-wide results and caveats: Blood contained ubiquitous expanded tumor TCRs more at resection than at follow-up.

Each TCR cDNA molecule carried a unique molecular identifier. TCRdb recomputed calls from the 5' RACE reads with MiXCR, one row per CDR3 protein. The sample consists of roughly 16,000 distinct CDR3 sequences, over 20% of them appearing once. Time point reported: sample taken at primary tumor resection. Tumor, nontumor lung or frozen PBMC supplied whole RNA, sequenced without sorting. Donors were roughly 72 untreated early-stage non-small cell lung cancer patients. This CDR3 is built from 14 residues. Trimming shortened V by 3 bases and J by 4 bases, and 10 bases separated the two germline ends. At least ten counts were recorded for this clonotype. What it recognizes is unknown.

The J gene is TRBJ1-5, the V gene TRBV12-3 or TRBV12-4; D possibly corresponds to TRBD1 (6 bases). The clonotype originates from a female donor with early-stage non-small cell lung cancer. Sequencing was performed on PBMCs, taken at surgery. DNA of the CDR3: TGTGCCAGCAGTTTTGGACAGTTTAATCAGCCCCAGCATTTT. This translates into CASSFGQFNQPQHF.